Below are 5 T cell receptor beta chains sequenced from a single sample in a study of T cells after somatic rescue of genetic block. Data came from immunoSEQ multiplex PCR; TCRdb stores just in-frame clones and leaves some out. Of over 95,000 clones detected, 75% to 95% appear once; the ten largest clones hold approximately 1.5%. The material sequenced was peripheral blood mononuclear cells (PBMCs). These receptors originate from a woman between 18 and 30 years old.

This rearrangement joins TRBV30 to TRBJ1-2; no definite D call. V lost 7 bases and J lost 4, with 16 bases in between. This CDR3 has 13 residues. Per the germline V gene, CDR1 is GTSNPN and CDR2 is SVGIG (reference sequence). The CDR3, as DNA: TGTGCCTCCCCCGGACTACTAAGCTATGGCTACACCTTC. It yields the protein CASPGLLSYGYTF.

The chain is built from TRBV9 and TRBJ1-1; D is unresolved. V dropped 0 bases and J dropped 6 bases, with 9 bases sitting between them. Germline V gene data show CDR1 as SGDLS and CDR2 as YYNGEE. The CDR3 consists of 13 residues. The CDR3 reads CASSVGDTSEAFF. CDR3 in DNA: TGTGCCAGCAGCGTAGGGGATACCTCTGAAGCTTTCTTT. Based on the CDR3 plus reference TRBV9 and TRBJ1-1, the full variable domain is DSGVTQTPKHLITATGQRVTLRCSPRSGDLSVYWYQQSLDQGLQFLIQYYNGEERAKGNILERFSAQQFPDLHSELNLSSLELGDSALYFCASSVGDTSEAFFGQGTRLTVV.

V is TRBV19 and J is TRBJ1-4; 9 positions match TRBD1. From germline, CDR1 is LNHDA and CDR2 SQIVND (reference sequence). The V segment lost 6 bases and the J segment 0 bases; nucleotides outside the gene matches: 5. This CDR3 is built from 16 residues. CDR3 bases: TGTGCCAGTAGAGGACAGGGGTCTGCAACTAATGAAAAACTGTTTTTT. Protein: CASRGQGSATNEKLFF.

V usage is TRBV9 and J usage is TRBJ1-2, with a possible D match to TRBD1 (6 bases). The CDR3 extends over 16 amino acids. Germline-derived CDR1 and CDR2 are SGDLS and YYNGEE. With 0 bases removed from V and 3 bases from J, the gap between germline ends came to 15 bases. CDR3 sequence: CASSVDPRRQDYGYTF. As DNA, the CDR3 is TGTGCCAGCAGCGTAGACCCCCGCCGACAGGACTATGGCTACACCTTC.

The rearrangement links TRBV15 to TRBJ1-1, with D maybe TRBD1 (6 bases). V lost 2 bases to trimming and J lost 1 base, with 8 bases between them. The CDR3 consists of 14 residues. CDR1 is LNHNV and CDR2 is YYDKDF in the germline V gene (reference sequence). Here the CDR3 DNA reads TGTGCCACCAGCAGACGGGGGCCGAACACTGAAGCTTTCTTT. Translating it yields CATSRRGPNTEAFF.